The table lists the clone carrying this TCR beta chain with a count of one. Deep-level assay runs were performed. Generated by immunoSEQ multiplex PCR, the TCRdb table keeps only in-frame clones and is missing some. The sample carries about 490,000 clones, 75% to 85% recorded once. This record belongs to a study of shared clonotypes between healthy human individuals. Unsorted samples, those not sorted, used roughly 100 million PBMCs for genomic DNA. Trimming stripped 0 bases from V and 5 bases from J, with 10 bases between. Looked up from germline, CDR1 is SEHNR and CDR2 is FQNEAQ (reference sequence). The CDR3 loop spans 14 amino acids.

V is TRBV7-9 and J is TRBJ2-5; D may be TRBD2 (5 bases). The sequenced material came from PBMCs. The clonotype originates from a woman aged 40 to 50 in good health. Some clones in this sample may be carry-over from other donors' samples. CDR3: CASSLAGVVETQYF. The CDR3 nucleotides read TGTGCCAGCAGCTTAGCGGGAGTGGTGGAGACCCAGTACTTC. Using reference TRBV7-9 and TRBJ2-5 for the parts outside the CDR3, the full variable domain is DTGVSQNPRHKITKRGQNVTFRCDPISEHNRLYWYRQTLGQGPEFLTYFQNEAQLEKSRLLSDRFSAERPKGSFSTLEIQRTEQGDSAMYLCASSLAGVVETQYFGPGTRLLVL.